This T cell receptor (beta chain) came from a study of blood T cell repertoires in COVID-19. Study summary: Donors in the United States, Italy and Spain gave samples during acute or convalescent COVID-19. From T cells, B-cell-depleted T cells, or PBMCs came the material, which was cDNA or gDNA.

Original handling: By means of reference gene primer amplification, nucleated cell counts were estimated. Method: immunoSEQ multiplex PCR; TCRdb's copy keeps in-frame clones and lacks some. V and J calls and clone size are copied from that table; D and trimming were computed from the DNA. The data contain about 340,000 clones, 65% to 85% of them singletons. CDR3 length: 15 residues. Germline V gives CDR1 SNHLY, CDR2 FYNNEI. Trimming left V 5 bases short and J 2 bases short, with 13 bases between. Sequencing was done on a sample of peripheral blood. This TCR came from a man aged 30 to 39 with active or convalescent COVID-19. V and J are TRBV2 and TRBJ2-1; weak D call: TRBD2 (7 bases). This CDR3 is CASSLRGGAYNEQFF. CDR3 nucleotide sequence: TGTGCCAGCAGTCTGAGAGGGGGGGCCTACAATGAGCAGTTCTTC.